Here is one TCR beta chain with its context. The data are from a study of T cells in tumors after PD-1 blockade. Across the study: During anti-PD-1 treatment, some patients continued daily vismodegib 150 mg.

The method was immunoSEQ multiplex PCR; TCRdb's version includes in-frame clones alone and lacks a portion of them. Seen here are roughly 59,000 clones, around 77% observed once, and the top ten hold around 15%. This CDR3 is 14 amino acids long. Germline V gives CDR1 MGHRA, CDR2 YSYEKL. Trimming left V 6 bases short and J 3 bases short, with 15 bases between. The receptor comes from a human donor with basal cell carcinoma. The chain links TRBV4-1 to TRBJ2-7, with D perhaps TRBD2 (6 bases). Specimen: PBMCs, collected before anti-PD-1 treatment. The CDR3 nucleotides are TGCGCCAGCAGTCTTGGGACTGGGTTCTACGAGCAGTACTTC. It specifies CASSLGTGFYEQYF.